This T cell receptor beta chain appears in the sequencing data of a study of human T cells and chemical hapten exposure. Study observations and caveats: The study found expanded TCRs formed significantly more large CDR3 similarity clusters than controls.

This clonotype was counted at least ten times. Its antigen is still unknown. Within the library, unique molecular identifiers were attached to each individual cDNA molecule. MiXCR, applied by TCRdb to the RACE reads, yields one record per CDR3 protein. The sample includes 300,000 to 450,000 distinct CDR3 sequences, 5% to 6.5% of them seen just once. Time point noted: pre-sensitization, week 0. Treatment noted: therapeutic diphenylcyclopropenone sensitization with weekly scalp DPC. The clonotype originates from a woman aged 45 to 65 with alopecia areata. Some clones in this sample may be carry-over from other donors' samples. The specimen was whole blood, collected in connection with sensitization to the hapten diphenylcyclopropenone (DPC).

CDR3 region: CASSSKMVKGDEQFF. CDR3 nucleotide sequence: TGTGCCAGCAGCTCAAAAATGGTGAAGGGGGATGAGCAGTTCTTC. The rearrangement links TRBV7-2 to TRBJ2-1; the D gene is possibly TRBD1 (6 bases). The length of the CDR3 is 15 residues. Germline CDR1 reads SGHTA; CDR2 reads FQGNSA. Trimming removed 4 bases at V and 8 bases at J, with 18 bases between.